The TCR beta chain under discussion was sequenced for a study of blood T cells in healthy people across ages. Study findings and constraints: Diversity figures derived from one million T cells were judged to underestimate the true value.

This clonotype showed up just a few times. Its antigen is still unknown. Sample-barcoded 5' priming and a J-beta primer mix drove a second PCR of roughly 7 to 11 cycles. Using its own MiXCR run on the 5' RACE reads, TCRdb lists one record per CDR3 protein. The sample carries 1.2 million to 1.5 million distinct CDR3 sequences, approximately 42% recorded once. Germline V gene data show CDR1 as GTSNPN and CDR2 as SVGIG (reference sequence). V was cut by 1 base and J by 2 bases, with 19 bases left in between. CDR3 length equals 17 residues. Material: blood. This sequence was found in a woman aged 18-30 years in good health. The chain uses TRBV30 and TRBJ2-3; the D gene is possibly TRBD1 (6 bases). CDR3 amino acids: CAWSGMTGGKTTDTQYF. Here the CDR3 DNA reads TGTGCCTGGAGTGGAATGACTGGGGGCAAAACCACAGATACGCAGTATTTT.